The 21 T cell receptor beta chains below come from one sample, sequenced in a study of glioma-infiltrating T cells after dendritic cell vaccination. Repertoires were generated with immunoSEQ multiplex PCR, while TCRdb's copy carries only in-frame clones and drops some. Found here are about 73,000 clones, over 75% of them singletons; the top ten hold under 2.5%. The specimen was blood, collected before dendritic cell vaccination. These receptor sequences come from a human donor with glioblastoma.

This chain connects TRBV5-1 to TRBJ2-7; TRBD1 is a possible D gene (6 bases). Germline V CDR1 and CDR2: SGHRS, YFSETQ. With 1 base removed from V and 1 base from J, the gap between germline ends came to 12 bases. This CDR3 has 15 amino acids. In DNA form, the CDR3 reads TGCGCCAGCAGCTTGTTCTCGACAGGTTCCTACGAGCAGTACTTC. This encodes CASSLFSTGSYEQYF.

The CDR3 DNA is TGTGCCAGCAATCGGGGGGGGCAGGGCAATCAGCCCCAGCATTTT. It encodes CASNRGGQGNQPQHF. V and J are TRBV6-6 and TRBJ1-5; a possible D gene is TRBD1 (6 bases). Between the trimmed V and J ends, which lost 7 bases and 2 bases, there was a span of 15 bases. The CDR3 length is 15 residues. In germline, CDR1 is MNHNY, CDR2 SVGAGI (reference sequence).

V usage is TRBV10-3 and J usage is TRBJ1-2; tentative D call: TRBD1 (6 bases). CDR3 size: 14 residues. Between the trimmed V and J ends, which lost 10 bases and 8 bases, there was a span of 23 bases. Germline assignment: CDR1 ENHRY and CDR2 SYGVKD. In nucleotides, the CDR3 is TGTGCCACCACGGCTACGGACAGCTCTCGGGGCTACACCTTC. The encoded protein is CATTATDSSRGYTF.

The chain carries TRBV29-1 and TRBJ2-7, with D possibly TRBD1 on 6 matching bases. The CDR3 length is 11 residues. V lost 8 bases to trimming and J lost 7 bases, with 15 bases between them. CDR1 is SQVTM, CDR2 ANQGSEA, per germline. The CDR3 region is CSFSRGEEQYV. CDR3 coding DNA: TGCAGCTTTTCCAGGGGAGAAGAGCAGTACGTC.

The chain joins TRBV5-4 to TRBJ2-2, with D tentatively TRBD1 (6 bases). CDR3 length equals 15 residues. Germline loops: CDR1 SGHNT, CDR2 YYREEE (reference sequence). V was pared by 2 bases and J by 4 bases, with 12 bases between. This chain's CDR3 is CASSFNRVRTGELFF. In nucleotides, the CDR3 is TGTGCCAGCAGCTTTAACAGGGTGCGCACCGGGGAGCTGTTTTTT.

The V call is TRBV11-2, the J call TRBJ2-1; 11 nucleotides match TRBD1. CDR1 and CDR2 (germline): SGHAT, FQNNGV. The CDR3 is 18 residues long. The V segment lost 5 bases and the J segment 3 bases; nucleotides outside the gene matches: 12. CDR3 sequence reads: CASSTALGTGGNYNEQFF. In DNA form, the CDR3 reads TGTGCCAGCAGCACAGCGCTGGGGACAGGGGGAAACTACAATGAGCAGTTCTTC.

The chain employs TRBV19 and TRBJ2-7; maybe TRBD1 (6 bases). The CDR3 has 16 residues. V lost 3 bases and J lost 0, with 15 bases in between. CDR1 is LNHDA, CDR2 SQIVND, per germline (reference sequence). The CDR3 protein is CASSILTGTSSYEQYF. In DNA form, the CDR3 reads TGTGCCAGTAGTATCCTCACCGGGACATCCTCCTACGAGCAGTACTTC.

The CDR3 here is CATLSTGTGYGYTF. CDR3 coding DNA: TGTGCCACCCTATCAACCGGGACAGGCTATGGCTACACCTTC. The chain recombines TRBV15 with TRBJ1-2; 8 bases match TRBD1. Per the germline V gene, CDR1 is LNHNV and CDR2 is YYDKDF (reference sequence). The CDR3 runs 14 residues. Unmatched junction bases numbered 9, after V lost 8 bases and J lost 4 bases.

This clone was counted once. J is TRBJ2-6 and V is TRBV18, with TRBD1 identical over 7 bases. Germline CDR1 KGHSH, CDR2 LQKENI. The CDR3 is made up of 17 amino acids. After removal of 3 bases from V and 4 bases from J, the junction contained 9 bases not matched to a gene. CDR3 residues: CASSPREQGYGANVLTF. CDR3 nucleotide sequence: TGTGCCAGCTCACCTCGAGAACAGGGGTACGGGGCCAACGTCCTGACTTTC.

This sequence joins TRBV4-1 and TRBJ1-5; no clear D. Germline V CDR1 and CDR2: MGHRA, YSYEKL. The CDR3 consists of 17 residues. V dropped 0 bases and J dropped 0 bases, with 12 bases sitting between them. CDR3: CASSQDPQPYSNQPQHF. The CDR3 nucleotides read TGCGCCAGCAGCCAAGATCCACAGCCGTATAGCAATCAGCCCCAGCATTTT.

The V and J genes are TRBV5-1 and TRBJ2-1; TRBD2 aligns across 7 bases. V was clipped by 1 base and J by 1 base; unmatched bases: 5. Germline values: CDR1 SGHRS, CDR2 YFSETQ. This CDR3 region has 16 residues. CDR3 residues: CASSLNLAASYNEQFF. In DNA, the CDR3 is TGCGCCAGCAGCTTGAATCTAGCGGCGTCCTACAATGAGCAGTTCTTC.

CDR3 in DNA: TGTGCCAGCAGCTTAGCACGGGAGTACGAGCAGTACGTC. Translating gives CASSLAREYEQYV. The chain employs TRBV7-2 and TRBJ2-7, with TRBD2 as a possible D gene (6 bases). The CDR3 is 13 amino acids. Germline V gives CDR1 SGHTA, CDR2 FQGNSA. Trimming stripped 0 bases from V and 4 bases from J, with 7 bases between.

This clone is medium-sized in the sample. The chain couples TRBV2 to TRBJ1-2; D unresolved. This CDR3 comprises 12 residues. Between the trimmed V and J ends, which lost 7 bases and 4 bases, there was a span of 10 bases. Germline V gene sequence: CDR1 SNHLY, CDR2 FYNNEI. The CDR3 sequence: CASNRGSYGYTF. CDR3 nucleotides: TGTGCCAGCAATAGAGGGTCCTATGGCTACACCTTC.

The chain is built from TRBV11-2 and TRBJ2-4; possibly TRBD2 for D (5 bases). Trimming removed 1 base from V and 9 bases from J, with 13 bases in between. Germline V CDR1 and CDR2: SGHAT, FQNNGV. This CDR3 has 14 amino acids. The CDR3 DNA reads TGTGCCAGCAGCTTAGGGGGTAGGGAGACCATTCAGTACTTC. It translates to CASSLGGRETIQYF. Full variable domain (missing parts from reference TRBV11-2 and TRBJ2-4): EAGVAQSPRYKIIEKRQSVAFWCNPISGHATLYWYQQILGQGPKLLIQFQNNGVVDDSQLPKDRFSAERLKGVDSTLKIQPAKLEDSAVYLCASSLGGRETIQYFGAGTRLSVL.

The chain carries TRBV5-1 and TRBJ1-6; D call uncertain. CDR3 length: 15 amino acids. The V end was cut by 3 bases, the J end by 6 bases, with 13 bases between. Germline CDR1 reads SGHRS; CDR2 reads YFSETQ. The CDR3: CASSSLLTRNSPLHF. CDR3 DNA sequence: TGCGCCAGCAGCTCGTTACTTACGCGTAATTCACCCCTCCACTTT.

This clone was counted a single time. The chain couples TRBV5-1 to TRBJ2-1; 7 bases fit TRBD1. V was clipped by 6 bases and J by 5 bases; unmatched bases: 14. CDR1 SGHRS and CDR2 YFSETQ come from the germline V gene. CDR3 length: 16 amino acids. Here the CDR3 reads CASIWGPGTANNEQFF. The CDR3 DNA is TGCGCCAGCATCTGGGGACCCGGGACAGCTAACAATGAGCAGTTCTTC.

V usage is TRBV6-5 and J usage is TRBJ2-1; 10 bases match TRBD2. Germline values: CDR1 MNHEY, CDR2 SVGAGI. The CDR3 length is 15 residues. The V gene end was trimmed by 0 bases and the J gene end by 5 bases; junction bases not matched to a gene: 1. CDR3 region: CASSYSTSGHNEQFF. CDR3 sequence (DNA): TGTGCCAGCAGTTACTCGACTAGCGGGCACAATGAGCAGTTCTTC.

The DNA for the CDR3 is TGTGCCAGCTCACCACCCCCGAGGAACACTGAAGCTTTCTTT. This encodes CASSPPPRNTEAFF. The chain combines TRBV18 with TRBJ1-1; D gene ambiguous. Germline V gene data show CDR1 as KGHSH and CDR2 as LQKENI. This CDR3 contains 14 residues. The V gene lost 0 bases and the J gene lost 1 base, with 6 bases spanning the gap.

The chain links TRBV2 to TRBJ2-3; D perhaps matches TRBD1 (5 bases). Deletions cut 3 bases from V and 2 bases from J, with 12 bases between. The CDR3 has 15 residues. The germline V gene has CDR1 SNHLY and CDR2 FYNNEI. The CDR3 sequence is CASSDPDRSTDTQYF. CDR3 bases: TGTGCCAGCAGTGACCCTGACAGATCCACAGATACGCAGTATTTT.

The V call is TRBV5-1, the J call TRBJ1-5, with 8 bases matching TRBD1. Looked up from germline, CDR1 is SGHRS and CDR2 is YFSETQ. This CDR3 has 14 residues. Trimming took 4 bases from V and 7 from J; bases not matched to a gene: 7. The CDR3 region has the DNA TGCGCCAGCAGCCCCGACAGGGGTCAACAGCCCCAGCATTTT. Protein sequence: CASSPDRGQQPQHF.

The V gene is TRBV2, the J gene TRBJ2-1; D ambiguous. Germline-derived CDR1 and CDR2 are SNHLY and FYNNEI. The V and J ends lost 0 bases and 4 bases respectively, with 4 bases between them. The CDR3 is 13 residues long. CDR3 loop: CASSEAQYNEQFF. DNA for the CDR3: TGTGCCAGCAGTGAAGCACAGTACAATGAGCAGTTCTTC.